These 9 T cell receptor delta chains originate from one sample sequenced in a study of gamma-delta T cells after stem cell transplantation. TCRdb re-processed the RT-PCR reads using CATT. The sample has 600 to 850 delta-chain clones, roughly 5.1% seen once. The sample comprised gamma-delta T cells. The origin of the receptors is a human donor. It is not recorded whose cells these are; they may come from a transplant donor.

Within the sample, this clone is medium-sized. A far bigger clonotype differs at one base, so this is likely a read error. The V call is TRDV2, the J call TRDJ3; the match to TRDD3 covers 7 bases. Germline V gene sequence: CDR1 GEAIGNYY, CDR2 EKD. Trimming cost V 3 bases and J 0 bases; bases outside gene matches: 13. The CDR3 runs 20 residues. CDR3 region: CACDVLGGSRGSWDTRQMFF. In DNA form, the CDR3 reads TGTGCCTGTGACGTTCTGGGGGGTAGTCGTGGCTCCTGGGACACCCGACAGATGTTTTTC.

This clone was detected a few times. The translation of this DNA and the TCRdb protein of a much larger clone differ at residue 13, probably owing to a read error; the protein shown here is translated from the DNA. The same CDR3 arises from other DNA sequences in this sample as well. The chain couples TRDV2 to TRDJ1, with D perhaps matching TRDD3 (5 bases). V lost 0 bases, J lost 0 bases, and 25 bases lay in between. CDR3 length equals 20 residues. Germline V gives CDR1 GEAIGNYY, CDR2 EKD. The CDR3 here is CACDTLVFSDLLDDTDKLIF. Written as DNA, the CDR3 is TGTGCCTGTGACACCCTGGTTTTCTCCGACTTACTGGACGACACCGATAAACTCATCTTT.

Only a few counts were recorded for this clone. TCRdb attributes to this sequence the protein of a much larger clone, which differs from the DNA translation at residue 5; a read error is likely, and the protein displayed is translated from the DNA. This CDR3 is also generated by other DNA sequences in the sample. The chain links TRDV2 to TRDJ3; 10 bases map to TRDD3. This CDR3 region has 20 residues. The germline V gene encodes CDR1 GEAIGNYY and CDR2 EKD. Trimming removed 1 base from V and 0 bases from J; junction bases left unmatched: 8. The CDR3 DNA sequence: TGTGCCTGTGACACTCTGGGGGATAGTCGTGGCTCCTGGGACACCCGACAGATGTTTTTC. It yields the protein CACDTLGDSRGSWDTRQMFF.

With regard to this clone: This likely came from a read error, as a far larger clone is one base away. This sample includes further DNA sequences coding for the same CDR3. The chain links TRDV2 to TRDJ1, with 10 positions matching TRDD3. The CDR3 contains 16 residues. Germline CDR1 is GEAIGNYY and CDR2 is EKD. For the CDR3, the DNA is TGTGCCTGTGACACTTTGGGGGATACAAACACCGATAAACTCATTTTT. This sequence encodes CACDTLGDTNTDKLIF.

This clone turned up a few times. With a far larger clone one base away, a read error is the likely cause. The identical CDR3 is also encoded by other nucleotide sequences in the sample. This chain connects TRDV2 to TRDJ1; 10 bases are a match to TRDD3. CDR3 length: 18 residues. Trimming took 1 base from V and 3 from J; bases not matched to a gene: 13. Germline CDR1 and CDR2: GEAIGNYY and EKD. The CDR3, as DNA: TGTGCCTGTGACACGCTGAACTGGGGGATTCGCGGTCCCGATAAACTCATCTTT. This codes for CACDTLNWGIRGPDKLIF.

The sample holds a few counts of this clone. A far larger clone is only one base removed, so a read error is likely. The same CDR3 also results from other DNA sequences found in this sample. The chain joins TRDV2 to TRDJ3, with TRDD3 identical over 12 bases. V was clipped by 1 base and J by 4 bases; unmatched bases: 10. This CDR3 is built from 20 residues. CDR1 is GEAIGNYY, CDR2 EKD, per germline. The CDR3 nucleotides are TGTGCCTGTGACACGTCGGGCACTGGGGGATACTCATGGGACACCCGACAGATGTTTTTC. Protein product: CACDTSGTGGYSWDTRQMFF.

Only a few counts were recorded for this clone. The rearrangement joins TRDV2 to TRDJ1; 8 positions agree with TRDD3. Unmatched junction bases numbered 4, after V lost 1 base and J lost 1 base. CDR3 length equals 15 residues. Germline CDR1 is GEAIGNYY and CDR2 is EKD. The CDR3 region is CACDTLGALTDKLIF. The CDR3 DNA reads as TGTGCCTGTGACACACTGGGGGCCCTCACCGATAAACTCATCTTT.

There are a few counts of this clone. This likely stems from a read error, as it lies one base from a far larger clone. CDR3: CACDTVGIRTRDKPIF. DNA of the CDR3: TGTGCCTGTGACACCGTGGGGATTCGGACCCGCGATAAACCCATCTTT. V and J are TRDV2 and TRDJ1; perhaps TRDD3 as D (6 bases). This CDR3 has 16 amino acids. The germline V gene has CDR1 GEAIGNYY and CDR2 EKD.

This clone is medium-sized within its sample. This likely traces to a read error, being one base from a far larger clone. The V gene is TRDV2, the J gene TRDJ3; 10 bases line up with TRDD3. Germline V gene sequence: CDR1 GEAIGNYY, CDR2 EKD. The CDR3 extends over 20 amino acids. DNA of the CDR3: TGTGCCTGTGACGTTCTGGGGGATAGTCGTGGCTCCTGGGGCACCCGACAGATGTTTTTC. It specifies CACDVLGDSRGSWGTRQMFF.